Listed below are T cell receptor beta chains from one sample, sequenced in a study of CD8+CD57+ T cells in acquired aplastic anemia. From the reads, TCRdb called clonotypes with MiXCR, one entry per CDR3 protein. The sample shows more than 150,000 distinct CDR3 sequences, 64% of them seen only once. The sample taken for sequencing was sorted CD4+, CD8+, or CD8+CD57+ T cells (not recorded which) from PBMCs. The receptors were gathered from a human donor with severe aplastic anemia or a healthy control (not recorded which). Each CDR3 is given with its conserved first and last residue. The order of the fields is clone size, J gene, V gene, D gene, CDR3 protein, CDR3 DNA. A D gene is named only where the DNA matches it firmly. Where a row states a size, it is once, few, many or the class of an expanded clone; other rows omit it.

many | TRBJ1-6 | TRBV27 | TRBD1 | CASRPAGGPYNSPLHF | TGTGCCAGCAGACCAGCAGGGGGCCCCTATAATTCACCCCTCCACTTT
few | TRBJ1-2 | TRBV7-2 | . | CASSLRGAGYGYTF | TGTGCCAGCAGCTTAAGGGGCGCCGGCTATGGCTACACCTTC
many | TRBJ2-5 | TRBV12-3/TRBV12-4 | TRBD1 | CASIQDREETQYF | TGTGCCAGCATCCAGGACAGGGAAGAGACCCAGTACTTC
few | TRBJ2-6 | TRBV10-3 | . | CAITDSVIAGANVLTF | TGTGCCATCACCGACTCCGTGATTGCTGGGGCCAACGTCCTGACTTTC
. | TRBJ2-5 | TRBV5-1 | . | CASSSLGVDQETQYF | TGCGCCAGCAGCTCCCTAGGTGTGGACCAAGAGACCCAGTACTTC
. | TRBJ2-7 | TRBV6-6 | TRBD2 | CASSWTSGAYEQYF | TGTGCCAGCAGTTGGACTAGCGGAGCCTACGAGCAGTACTTC
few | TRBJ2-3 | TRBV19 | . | CASSISGSSTDTQYF | TGTGCCAGTAGTATTTCTGGAAGCAGCACAGATACGCAGTATTTT
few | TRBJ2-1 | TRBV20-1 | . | CSVTGLGPYNEQFF | TGCAGTGTCACAGGTTTGGGGCCCTACAATGAGCAGTTCTTC
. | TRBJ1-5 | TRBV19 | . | CASRYLNQPQHF | TGTGCCAGCAGGTACCTGAATCAGCCCCAGCATTTT
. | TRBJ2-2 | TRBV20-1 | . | CSAQPGPWAGELFF | TGCAGTGCTCAACCGGGCCCGTGGGCCGGGGAGCTGTTTTTT
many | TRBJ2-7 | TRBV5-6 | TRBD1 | CASSWNRDSSYEQYF | TGTGCCAGCAGCTGGAACCGGGACAGCTCCTACGAGCAGTACTTC
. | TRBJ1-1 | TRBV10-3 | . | CAISETGSGTEAFF | TGTGCCATCAGTGAGACAGGGAGTGGGACTGAAGCTTTCTTT
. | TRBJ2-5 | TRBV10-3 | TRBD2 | CAISDPTIAGGETQYF | TGTGCCATCAGTGACCCTACCATTGCGGGGGGAGAGACCCAGTACTTC
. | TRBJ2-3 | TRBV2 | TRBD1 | CASRLAKGTGDADTQYF | TGTGCCAGCAGGTTAGCCAAGGGCACAGGGGACGCAGATACGCAGTATTTT
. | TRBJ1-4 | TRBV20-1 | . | CSARDPLWGEKLFF | TGCAGTGCTAGAGATCCGCTGTGGGGTGAAAAACTGTTTTTT
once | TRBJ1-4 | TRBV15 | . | CATSREAQGTGQKLFF | TGTGCCACCAGCAGAGAAGCTCAGGGAACAGGGCAAAAACTGTTTTTT
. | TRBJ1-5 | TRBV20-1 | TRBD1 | CSARRGDSGWEPQHF | TGCAGTGCTAGAAGGGGGGACAGTGGTTGGGAGCCCCAGCATTTT
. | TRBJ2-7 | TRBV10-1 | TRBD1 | CASSEPTGCREQYF | TGCGCCAGCAGTGAGCCGACAGGGTGTAGGGAGCAGTACTTC